This T cell receptor (beta chain) stems from a study of T cells in pancreatic ductal adenocarcinoma. The method was immunoSEQ multiplex PCR; TCRdb's version includes in-frame clones alone and lacks a portion of them. This table has approximately 97,000 clones, about 95% appearing once. Points on this clone: The antigen is not known.

Study-wide points: Tumors hold more CD45RO+ effector T cells, which may bias toward lower diversity. This surgical cohort overrepresents the minority presenting with early-stage disease. Tumor and blood clonality did not differ significantly, about 0.1 versus 0.065.

Surgery without prior neoadjuvant therapy was the treatment of the selected pancreatic ductal adenocarcinoma patients. What was sequenced was PBMCs. The sequence came from a human donor with pancreatic ductal adenocarcinoma.

Here the CDR3 DNA reads TGTGCCAGCAGCTTAGAGTGGGCGCCGCGGGTTGGAGATACGCAGTATTTT. Translated: CASSLEWAPRVGDTQYF. The V call is TRBV7-2, the J call TRBJ2-3; possibly TRBD2 for D (5 bases). The V and J ends lost 1 base and 5 bases respectively, with 19 bases between them. The CDR3 totals 17 residues. In germline, CDR1 is SGHTA, CDR2 FQGNSA. The full variable domain, in which reference TRBV7-2 and TRBJ2-3 provide the parts outside the CDR3, is GAGVSQSPSNKVTEKGKDVELRCDPISGHTALYWYRQSLGQGLEFLIYFQGNSAPDKSGLPSDRFSAERTGGSVSTLTIQRTQQEDSAVYLCASSLEWAPRVGDTQYFGPGTRLTVL.